The 20 T cell receptor beta chains below come from one sample, sequenced in a study of OX40 agonist ivuxolimab in advanced cancers. Libraries came from the immunoSEQ multiplex PCR assay. In TCRdb, the immuneACCESS table is reduced to in-frame sequences with V and J assigned. These tables do not hold every clone; where another copy was compared, an unresolved V gene accounts for under half, and the others remain unexplained. The sample includes about 46,000 clones, with over 75% observed a single time. More than 1.5% of the sample rests with the top ten. This material consisted of CD4+ or CD8+ T cells sorted from blood, taken in a trial of the OX40 agonist ivuxolimab. The receptors come from an adult with an advanced solid tumor such as melanoma, head and neck, liver or kidney cancer.

This rearrangement joins TRBV9 to TRBJ1-1; D is undetermined. V lost 3 bases, J lost 1 base, and 10 bases lay in between. The CDR3 totals 14 residues. CDR1 and CDR2 from the germline V gene are SGDLS and YYNGEE. CDR3 bases: TGTGCCAGCAGCGCTATCCGGACGAACACTGAAGCTTTCTTT. It yields the protein CASSAIRTNTEAFF.

A single count supports this clone. V and J are TRBV4-2 and TRBJ1-1, with 10 bases lining up with TRBD1. Germline lookup yields CDR1 LGHNA and CDR2 YNFKEQ. The CDR3 totals 17 residues. V dropped 0 bases and J dropped 5; count of bases not matched to a gene: 9. The CDR3 is CASSQDSDRGPETEAFF. CDR3 nucleotide sequence: TGTGCCAGCAGCCAAGACTCCGACAGGGGGCCAGAAACTGAAGCTTTCTTT.

The rearrangement joins TRBV4-1 to TRBJ2-1, with 12 bases matching TRBD2. The CDR3 spans 17 residues. Germline values: CDR1 MGHRA, CDR2 YSYEKL. J gave up 6 bases and V 0 bases, and 6 bases lay outside the gene matches. CDR3 nucleotide sequence: TGCGCCAGCAGCCAAGATCAGTCTAGCGGGGGGGCCAATGAGCAGTTCTTC. Its translation: CASSQDQSSGGANEQFF.

J is TRBJ2-5 and V is TRBV6-1; unclear D gene. In germline, CDR1 is MNHNS, CDR2 SASEGT. The CDR3 is made up of 14 amino acids. Trimming took off 5 bases at V and 5 bases at J, with 15 bases between the two ends. This CDR3 reads CASSRTRSRETQYF. In DNA form, the CDR3 reads TGTGCCAGCAGTAGGACGAGGTCCCGGGAGACCCAGTACTTC.

The rearrangement uses TRBV12-5 and TRBJ2-1; TRBD2 matches 14 bases. Per germline, CDR1 LGHNT and CDR2 FRNRAP. CDR3 length: 24 residues. Trimming removed 0 bases from V and 4 bases from J; junction bases left unmatched: 23. CDR3 loop: CASGLVVTDFYGTSGGRLYNEQFF. The CDR3 nucleotides are TGTGCTAGTGGTTTGGTGGTTACAGACTTCTACGGGACTAGCGGGGGACGCCTATACAATGAGCAGTTCTTC.

The rearrangement links TRBV6-1 to TRBJ1-5; a weak D match, TRBD1 (5 bases). The V end lost 2 bases, the J end lost 9 bases, and 11 bases lay between the germline ends. CDR3 length: 13 amino acids. Per the germline V gene, CDR1 is MNHNS and CDR2 is SASEGT. CDR3 loop: CASSETGNRPQHF. The CDR3 nucleotides read TGTGCCAGCAGTGAAACAGGTAACCGGCCCCAGCATTTT.

The sample holds a few counts of this clone. The chain joins TRBV30 to TRBJ1-2; D uncertain. The ends were cut back, 0 bases at V and 0 bases at J, with 8 bases in the middle. Germline V gene data show CDR1 as GTSNPN and CDR2 as SVGIG (reference sequence). The CDR3 has 14 residues. The CDR3 reads CAWSVVQTNYGYTF. CDR3 DNA sequence: TGTGCCTGGAGTGTAGTACAGACTAACTATGGCTACACCTTC.

The chain uses TRBV9 and TRBJ1-6, with D possibly TRBD1 on 5 matching bases. The CDR3 consists of 14 residues. V was shortened by 2 bases and J by 8 bases, with 11 bases between the two germline ends. From germline, CDR1 is SGDLS and CDR2 YYNGEE. CDR3 loop: CASSVGGFDSPLHF. The CDR3 DNA sequence: TGTGCCAGCAGCGTGGGGGGATTTGATTCACCCCTCCACTTT.

V and J are TRBV5-1 and TRBJ2-5; tentatively, D is TRBD2 (6 bases). V shed 1 base and J shed 2 bases, with 9 bases lying between them. Germline V CDR1 and CDR2: SGHRS, YFSETQ. The CDR3 spans 14 residues. The CDR3 nucleotides read TGCGCCAGCAGCTTGAACGGGGGACAAGAGACCCAGTACTTC. The encoded protein is CASSLNGGQETQYF.

The chain has TRBV19 and TRBJ2-4, with D unresolved. The V end lost 4 bases, the J end lost 5 bases, and 12 bases lay between the germline ends. Germline CDR1 LNHDA, CDR2 SQIVND (reference sequence). The CDR3 has 14 amino acids. The CDR3 nucleotides are TGTGCCAGTAGTACCCCTCTGACGGAAAACATTCAGTACTTC. It translates to CASSTPLTENIQYF.

The rearrangement joins TRBV5-4 to TRBJ1-1; TRBD1 matches 9 bases. Germline loops: CDR1 SGHNT, CDR2 YYREEE (reference sequence). J gave up 4 bases and V 4 bases, and 5 bases lay outside the gene matches. The CDR3 has 14 residues. The CDR3 loop is CASSPPTGGTEAFF. CDR3 bases: TGTGCCAGCAGCCCCCCGACAGGGGGCACTGAAGCTTTCTTT.

This chain links TRBV4-1 with TRBJ1-5; 7 bases align to TRBD1. Per germline, CDR1 MGHRA and CDR2 YSYEKL. The CDR3 sequence is 15 residues long. V shed 2 bases, J shed 5 bases, and the junction held 6 bases outside the gene matches. In DNA form, the CDR3 reads TGCGCCAGCAGCCAACCTGACAGGGACGATCAGCCCCAGCATTTT. Protein: CASSQPDRDDQPQHF.

This chain uses TRBV11-2 with TRBJ1-1; TRBD1 matches 7 bases. The trim removed 5 bases at V and 6 bases at J, leaving 6 bases unmatched. The CDR3 sequence is 13 residues long. Germline assignment: CDR1 SGHAT and CDR2 FQNNGV. CDR3 in amino acids: CASSTYQGAEAFF. The CDR3 nucleotides read TGTGCCAGCAGCACGTATCAGGGGGCTGAAGCTTTCTTT. The full variable domain, completed using reference TRBV11-2 and TRBJ1-1, is EAGVAQSPRYKIIEKRQSVAFWCNPISGHATLYWYQQILGQGPKLLIQFQNNGVVDDSQLPKDRFSAERLKGVDSTLKIQPAKLEDSAVYLCASSTYQGAEAFFGQGTRLTVV.

In its sample, this clone was seen once. The gene calls are TRBV18 and TRBJ1-3; 8 bases map to TRBD1. The CDR3 totals 15 residues. The ends lost 3 bases at V and 2 bases at J; junction bases unmatched: 3. From germline, CDR1 is KGHSH and CDR2 LQKENI. The CDR3 reads CASSPGTGAGNTIYF. The CDR3 nucleotides are TGTGCCAGCTCACCTGGGACAGGAGCTGGAAACACCATATATTTT.

The chain employs TRBV29-1 and TRBJ2-2; 11 nucleotides agree with TRBD1. Looked up from germline, CDR1 is SQVTM and CDR2 is ANQGSEA. This CDR3 is built from 15 residues. V lost 6 bases to trimming and J lost 7 bases; unmatched junction nucleotides: 10. As DNA, the CDR3 is TGCAGCGTAGACAGCGGACAGGGGGCAGACGGGGAGCTGTTTTTT. Its protein product is CSVDSGQGADGELFF.

This chain uses TRBV6-5 with TRBJ1-2; D is unresolved. The germline gives CDR1 MNHEY, CDR2 SVGAGI. Deletions cut 8 bases from V and 4 bases from J, with 8 bases between. This CDR3 is built from 11 residues. The DNA of the CDR3 is TGTGCCAGCTCGGGGATCTATGGCTACACCTTC. Translation gives CASSGIYGYTF.

This sequence joins TRBV27 and TRBJ1-1; TRBD1 matches 7 bases. This CDR3 has 13 residues. Germline assignment: CDR1 MNHEY and CDR2 SMNVEV (reference sequence). V shed 5 bases, J shed 4 bases, and the junction held 4 bases outside the gene matches. In nucleotides, the CDR3 is TGTGCCAGCAGTCGACAGGGTGTCACTGAAGCTTTCTTT. It specifies CASSRQGVTEAFF.

This clone was recorded only once. This rearrangement joins TRBV5-4 to TRBJ2-5; D might be TRBD2 (5 bases). The CDR3 is made up of 15 amino acids. Germline assignment: CDR1 SGHNT and CDR2 YYREEE (reference sequence). V lost 0 bases to trimming and J lost 5 bases, with 14 bases between them. The CDR3 sequence is CASSLVRTGSETQYF. The CDR3 coding sequence is TGTGCCAGCAGCTTGGTGCGAACGGGGAGTGAGACCCAGTACTTC.

This chain connects TRBV5-1 to TRBJ1-1, with a weak D call TRBD1 (5 bases). The germline CDR1 and CDR2 sequences are SGHRS and YFSETQ. This CDR3 comprises 14 residues. V lost 4 bases and J lost 1, with 11 bases in between. The chain's CDR3 is CASSIQVENTEAFF. The DNA for the CDR3 is TGCGCCAGCAGCATACAGGTGGAGAACACTGAAGCTTTCTTT. The complete variable domain, with remaining parts taken from reference TRBV5-1 and TRBJ1-1, reads KAGVTQTPRYLIKTRGQQVTLSCSPISGHRSVSWYQQTPGQGLQFLFEYFSETQRNKGNFPGRFSGRQFSNSRSEMNVSTLELGDSALYLCASSIQVENTEAFFGQGTRLTVV.

The rearrangement links TRBV5-1 to TRBJ1-2, with unresolved D. Trimming shortened V by 0 bases and J by 6 bases, and 9 bases separated the two germline ends. CDR3 length: 13 amino acids. The V gene's germline CDR1 is SGHRS and CDR2 YFSETQ. The CDR3 nucleotides are TGCGCCAGCAGCTTGGAAGGGCGCAATGGCTACACCTTC. As protein: CASSLEGRNGYTF.